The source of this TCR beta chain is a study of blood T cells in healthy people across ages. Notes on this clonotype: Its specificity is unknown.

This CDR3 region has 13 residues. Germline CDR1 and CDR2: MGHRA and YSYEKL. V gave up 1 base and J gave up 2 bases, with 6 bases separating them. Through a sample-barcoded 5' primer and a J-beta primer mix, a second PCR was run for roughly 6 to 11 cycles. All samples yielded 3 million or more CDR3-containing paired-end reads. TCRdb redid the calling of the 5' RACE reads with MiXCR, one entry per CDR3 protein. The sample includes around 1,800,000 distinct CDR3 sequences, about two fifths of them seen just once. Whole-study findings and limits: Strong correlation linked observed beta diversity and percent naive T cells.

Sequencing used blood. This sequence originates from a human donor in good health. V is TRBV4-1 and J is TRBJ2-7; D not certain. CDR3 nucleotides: TGCGCCAGCAGCCAAGCTTGGGCCTACGAGCAGTACTTC. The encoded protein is CASSQAWAYEQYF.